Listed below are T cell receptor beta chains from one sample, sequenced in a study of T-cell reconstitution after alpha-beta-depleted transplantation in children. TCRdb itself ran the PCR reads through MiXCR, one entry per CDR3 protein. The table lists hundreds of thousands of distinct CDR3 sequences, roughly 15% of them singletons, with 5% in the top ten. This specimen consisted of PBMCs, mostly from graft donor cells, obtained 360 days after TCRalphabeta/CD19-depleted stem cell transplant. The receptor set was obtained from a male patient between 10 and 17 years old who had a stem cell transplant for acute lymphoblastic leukemia, so the T cells may come from the graft donor. Each CDR3 is given with its conserved first and last residue. The order of the fields is V gene, D gene, clone size, J gene, CDR3 DNA, CDR3 protein. A D gene is named only where the DNA matches it firmly. Not all rows give a size; the values are once, few, many and, for expanded clones, a class.

v_call: TRBV12-3/TRBV12-4
d_call: .
clone_size: few
j_call: TRBJ1-5
cdr3_nt: TGTGCCAGCAGTTTTCCCAGTCGGAGCAATCAGCCCCAGCATTTT
cdr3_aa: CASSFPSRSNQPQHF

v_call: TRBV7-9
d_call: .
clone_size: .
j_call: TRBJ1-3
cdr3_nt: TGTGCCAGGTTGGGGTCGCCTGGAAACACCATATATTTT
cdr3_aa: CARLGSPGNTIYF

v_call: TRBV12-3/TRBV12-4
d_call: TRBD1
clone_size: few
j_call: TRBJ2-3
cdr3_nt: TGTGCCAGCTGGACAGGGTATTTCACAGATACGCAGTATTTT
cdr3_aa: CASWTGYFTDTQYF

v_call: TRBV12-3/TRBV12-4
d_call: .
clone_size: many
j_call: TRBJ2-2
cdr3_nt: TGTGCCAGCAGTCTCGGGACTCCGAACACCGGGGAGCTGTTTTTT
cdr3_aa: CASSLGTPNTGELFF

v_call: TRBV20-1
d_call: .
clone_size: .
j_call: TRBJ2-7
cdr3_nt: TGCAGTGCTAGAGTATGGGGTCGGACGACCTACGAGCAGTACTTC
cdr3_aa: CSARVWGRTTYEQYF

v_call: TRBV11-1
d_call: .
clone_size: .
j_call: TRBJ1-2
cdr3_nt: TGTGCCAGCAGCTTAGAAGCGGACAGCACCTTC
cdr3_aa: CASSLEADSTF

v_call: TRBV6-5
d_call: TRBD1
clone_size: few
j_call: TRBJ1-4
cdr3_nt: TGTGCCAGCAGTTACTCGGACAGGGGTCCTGAAAAACTGTTTTTT
cdr3_aa: CASSYSDRGPEKLFF

v_call: TRBV2
d_call: TRBD1
clone_size: few
j_call: TRBJ2-1
cdr3_nt: TGTGCCAGCAGCCGTCAGGGACAGGCCTCCGTATGGGTCGACAATGAGCAGTTCTTC
cdr3_aa: CASSRQGQASVWVDNEQFF

v_call: TRBV19
d_call: .
clone_size: many
j_call: TRBJ2-7
cdr3_nt: TGTGCCAGTAGTCTTTCAGGCGCAACCTACGAGCAGTACTTC
cdr3_aa: CASSLSGATYEQYF

v_call: TRBV19
d_call: .
clone_size: once
j_call: TRBJ1-1
cdr3_nt: TGTGCCAGTAGTATACGGGGGAGCACTGAAGCTTTCTTT
cdr3_aa: CASSIRGSTEAFF

v_call: TRBV7-9
d_call: .
clone_size: .
j_call: TRBJ1-5
cdr3_nt: TGTGCCAGCAGCTTCGGGGGCTTTGGCAATCAGCCCCAGCATTTT
cdr3_aa: CASSFGGFGNQPQHF

v_call: TRBV5-1
d_call: .
clone_size: few
j_call: TRBJ1-4
cdr3_nt: TGCGCCAGCAGCCCCGTCGGGGGGCTCGAAAAACTGTTTTTT
cdr3_aa: CASSPVGGLEKLFF

v_call: TRBV3-1
d_call: TRBD1
clone_size: .
j_call: TRBJ2-7
cdr3_nt: TGTGCCAGCAGCCAATCCTGGACAGGGGCCTACGAGCAGTACTTC
cdr3_aa: CASSQSWTGAYEQYF

v_call: TRBV27
d_call: .
clone_size: few
j_call: TRBJ2-3
cdr3_nt: TGTGCCAACACCTCTGGAGAGGGCACAGATACGCAGTATTTT
cdr3_aa: CANTSGEGTDTQYF

v_call: TRBV6-5
d_call: .
clone_size: .
j_call: TRBJ2-5
cdr3_nt: TGTGCCAGCAGTTACCTCGGACTGGAGACCCAGTACTTC
cdr3_aa: CASSYLGLETQYF

v_call: TRBV20-1
d_call: .
clone_size: .
j_call: TRBJ2-7
cdr3_nt: TGCAGTGCTTGGAGAGGAGGACGGGAGCGCGCCTCCTTCTACGAGCAGTACTTC
cdr3_aa: CSAWRGGRERASFYEQYF

v_call: TRBV25-1
d_call: TRBD1
clone_size: .
j_call: TRBJ2-5
cdr3_nt: TGTGCCAGCAGTGAATTGGACAGGGTAGAGACCCAGTACTTC
cdr3_aa: CASSELDRVETQYF

v_call: TRBV7-3
d_call: TRBD2
clone_size: .
j_call: TRBJ2-1
cdr3_nt: TGTGCCAGCAGCCTAAAGGCTAGCGGGGTGAGCTCCTACAATGAGCAGTTCTTC
cdr3_aa: CASSLKASGVSSYNEQFF

v_call: TRBV28
d_call: .
clone_size: .
j_call: TRBJ1-4
cdr3_nt: TGTGCCAGCAGTTCGTTTAATGAAAAACTGTTTTTT
cdr3_aa: CASSSFNEKLFF

v_call: TRBV11-2
d_call: .
clone_size: .
j_call: TRBJ2-1
cdr3_nt: TGTGCCAGCAGCTTAGCGGGAGTCGGTGAGCAGTTCTTC
cdr3_aa: CASSLAGVGEQFF

v_call: TRBV9
d_call: TRBD1
clone_size: .
j_call: TRBJ2-2
cdr3_nt: TGTGCCAGCAGCGCCCAAGCAGGGGGCGCAAGCACCGGGGAGCTGTTTTTT
cdr3_aa: CASSAQAGGASTGELFF

v_call: TRBV12-3/TRBV12-4
d_call: TRBD2
clone_size: .
j_call: TRBJ2-7
cdr3_nt: TGTGCCAGCACCGCAAGCGGGAGGGCCCTCGAGCAGTACTTC
cdr3_aa: CASTASGRALEQYF

v_call: TRBV27
d_call: .
clone_size: .
j_call: TRBJ1-2
cdr3_nt: TGTGCCAGCACTCCCAGGGGTCAGGGAAACGGCTACACCTTC
cdr3_aa: CASTPRGQGNGYTF

v_call: TRBV7-7
d_call: TRBD2
clone_size: .
j_call: TRBJ2-1
cdr3_nt: TGTGCCAGCAGCAAAACACCTAGCGGGAGTAAAATGTACAATGAGCAGTTCTTC
cdr3_aa: CASSKTPSGSKMYNEQFF

v_call: TRBV7-9
d_call: TRBD2
clone_size: many
j_call: TRBJ2-7
cdr3_nt: TGTGCCAGCAGCTTCGGACTAGCGGGAGCAAATTACGAGCAGTACTTC
cdr3_aa: CASSFGLAGANYEQYF

v_call: TRBV5-6
d_call: TRBD2
clone_size: .
j_call: TRBJ2-7
cdr3_nt: TGTGCCAGCAGCCCCGTAGCGGGAGGCTACGAGCAGTACTTC
cdr3_aa: CASSPVAGGYEQYF

v_call: TRBV3-1
d_call: TRBD2
clone_size: .
j_call: TRBJ2-1
cdr3_nt: TGTGCCAGCAGCTCCAAAACCGGACTAGCGGACTACAATGAGCAGTTCTTC
cdr3_aa: CASSSKTGLADYNEQFF

v_call: TRBV2
d_call: .
clone_size: few
j_call: TRBJ2-3
cdr3_nt: TGTGCCAGCAGTGAAGGGGTAGCCTACACAGATACGCAGTATTTT
cdr3_aa: CASSEGVAYTDTQYF

v_call: TRBV12-3/TRBV12-4
d_call: .
clone_size: .
j_call: TRBJ2-7
cdr3_nt: TGTGCCAGCAGTTTCCGGCAGTCCTACGAGCAGTACTTC
cdr3_aa: CASSFRQSYEQYF

v_call: TRBV12-3/TRBV12-4
d_call: .
clone_size: .
j_call: TRBJ2-1
cdr3_nt: TGTGCCAGCACCCCAACGGGGGATGAGCAGTTCTTC
cdr3_aa: CASTPTGDEQFF

v_call: TRBV5-1
d_call: TRBD1
clone_size: .
j_call: TRBJ2-6
cdr3_nt: TGCGCCAGCAGCTGGGGACAGTCGGGATCTGGGGCCAACGTCCTGACTTTC
cdr3_aa: CASSWGQSGSGANVLTF

v_call: TRBV4-2
d_call: TRBD2
clone_size: few
j_call: TRBJ2-2
cdr3_nt: TGTGCCAGCAGTCAAACTCCTGCTAGCGGGAGTGTCCGTTCAGTAGTGACCGGGGAGCTGTTTTTT
cdr3_aa: CASSQTPASGSVRSVVTGELFF

v_call: TRBV3-1
d_call: .
clone_size: .
j_call: TRBJ2-1
cdr3_nt: TGTGCCAGCACCAAGACTAGTGTCCCCGCTGAGCAGTTCTTC
cdr3_aa: CASTKTSVPAEQFF

v_call: TRBV7-2
d_call: .
clone_size: few
j_call: TRBJ2-7
cdr3_nt: TGTGCCAGCAGCTTATCCCAGGGGCCCATAGGGCAGTACTTC
cdr3_aa: CASSLSQGPIGQYF

v_call: TRBV28
d_call: .
clone_size: once
j_call: TRBJ2-4
cdr3_nt: TGTGCCAGCAGTTTACCCAGGCGCCGGGGTACGGATTACCTCGCCAAAAACATTCAGTACTTC
cdr3_aa: CASSLPRRRGTDYLAKNIQYF

v_call: TRBV5-1
d_call: .
clone_size: many
j_call: TRBJ2-7
cdr3_nt: TGCGCCAGCAGCTTCAGGTTCTCCTACGAGCAGTACTTC
cdr3_aa: CASSFRFSYEQYF

v_call: TRBV7-9
d_call: .
clone_size: few
j_call: TRBJ2-3
cdr3_nt: TGTGCCAGCAGCCCGTTCAGTGGGACAGATACGCAGTATTTT
cdr3_aa: CASSPFSGTDTQYF

v_call: TRBV15
d_call: TRBD1
clone_size: few
j_call: TRBJ2-7
cdr3_nt: TGTGCCACCAGCAGAGCGGGGACAGGGGCCTACGAGCAGTACTTC
cdr3_aa: CATSRAGTGAYEQYF

v_call: TRBV4-1
d_call: .
clone_size: many
j_call: TRBJ2-1
cdr3_nt: TGCGCCAGCGGGCCGGGGTACAATGAGCAGTTCTTC
cdr3_aa: CASGPGYNEQFF

v_call: TRBV12-3/TRBV12-4
d_call: .
clone_size: .
j_call: TRBJ2-3
cdr3_nt: TGTGCCTGCAGGCAATTCCGGGGACGGCGCACAGATACGCAGTATTTT
cdr3_aa: CACRQFRGRRTDTQYF

v_call: TRBV4-1
d_call: .
clone_size: .
j_call: TRBJ1-4
cdr3_nt: TGCGCCAGCAGCCAAGGCGGGGCCGAGCCGGAGGAAAAACTGTTTTTT
cdr3_aa: CASSQGGAEPEEKLFF

v_call: TRBV5-6
d_call: TRBD1
clone_size: few
j_call: TRBJ2-5
cdr3_nt: TGTGCCAGCAGCTTGCAGGGGGCAATTAGTTTTCAAGAGACCCAGTACTTC
cdr3_aa: CASSLQGAISFQETQYF

v_call: TRBV7-3
d_call: .
clone_size: few
j_call: TRBJ1-1
cdr3_nt: TGTGCCAGCAGCTTAATGGGGAAATCTGAAGCTTTCTTT
cdr3_aa: CASSLMGKSEAFF

v_call: TRBV10-3
d_call: TRBD2
clone_size: few
j_call: TRBJ2-1
cdr3_nt: TGTGCCATCAGTGAGTCTCCGCGGGAGGCCTACAATGAGCAGTTCTTC
cdr3_aa: CAISESPREAYNEQFF

v_call: TRBV29-1
d_call: .
clone_size: many
j_call: TRBJ2-7
cdr3_nt: TGCAGCGTACGGACTTCGACAGGTCACGAGCAGTACTTC
cdr3_aa: CSVRTSTGHEQYF

v_call: TRBV12-3/TRBV12-4
d_call: .
clone_size: many
j_call: TRBJ2-7
cdr3_nt: TGTGCCAGCAGTTTACGGGACAATTCCTACGAGCAGTACTTC
cdr3_aa: CASSLRDNSYEQYF

v_call: TRBV7-2
d_call: TRBD1
clone_size: .
j_call: TRBJ1-2
cdr3_nt: TGTGCCAGCAGCTTAGCCTCAGGGACAGGGAGCTCCTATGGCTACACCTTC
cdr3_aa: CASSLASGTGSSYGYTF

v_call: TRBV12-3/TRBV12-4
d_call: .
clone_size: .
j_call: TRBJ2-2
cdr3_nt: TGTGCCACCACCCCGACACTTATCGCCGGGGAGCTGTGTTTT
cdr3_aa: CATTPTLIAGELCF

v_call: TRBV12-3/TRBV12-4
d_call: .
clone_size: .
j_call: TRBJ2-7
cdr3_nt: TGTGCCAGCAGTTTGTATGGGACACGGCAGTACTTC
cdr3_aa: CASSLYGTRQYF

v_call: TRBV30
d_call: .
clone_size: few
j_call: TRBJ1-5
cdr3_nt: TGTGCCCTCTCGGGGAGGGGAAGCAATCAGCCCCAGCATTTT
cdr3_aa: CALSGRGSNQPQHF

v_call: TRBV20-1
d_call: .
clone_size: few
j_call: TRBJ1-5
cdr3_nt: TGCAGTGCTAGAGATTATGGGGGGGATCAGCCCCAGCATTTT
cdr3_aa: CSARDYGGDQPQHF

v_call: TRBV20-1
d_call: .
clone_size: .
j_call: TRBJ1-2
cdr3_nt: TGCAGTGCTAGCCTATACTATGGCTACACCTTC
cdr3_aa: CSASLYYGYTF

v_call: TRBV27
d_call: .
clone_size: many
j_call: TRBJ1-2
cdr3_nt: TGTGCCAGCAGTTTATCGTCGGGAGGGGGCTACACCTTC
cdr3_aa: CASSLSSGGGYTF

v_call: TRBV3-1
d_call: .
clone_size: .
j_call: TRBJ2-1
cdr3_nt: TGTGCCAGCAGCCCCCACCGGAGCAGGGGGGGAGATGAGCAGTTCTTC
cdr3_aa: CASSPHRSRGGDEQFF

v_call: TRBV12-3/TRBV12-4
d_call: TRBD1
clone_size: .
j_call: TRBJ2-3
cdr3_nt: TGTGCCAGCAGTTTCAGGGCCAGGGGGCGCAACACAGATACGCAGTATTTT
cdr3_aa: CASSFRARGRNTDTQYF